Below, one T cell receptor beta chain is given with its context. Its matching antigen is unknown. The data are from a study of T-cell memory formation after mild COVID-19. V lost 6 bases to trimming and J lost 1 base; unmatched junction nucleotides: 7. Germline V gene data show CDR1 as MNHEY and CDR2 as SVGAGI. CDR3 length: 16 residues. Study observations and caveats: Cross-reactive memory appears to have joined, as suggested by some responding clones showing up in pre-infection memory.

Each CDR3 protein gets one entry after TCRdb re-called the 5' RACE reads with MiXCR. The sample holds approximately 390,000 distinct CDR3 sequences; roughly 15% are singletons and the top ten take around a fifth. The receptor was derived from a man aged 18-30 years who had mild COVID-19 (a few samples of this study predate the infection). Cell type and time point are not known. The sequenced material came from PBMCs or a T cell subset sorted from them (not recorded which). This sequence joins TRBV6-5 and TRBJ1-3; TRBD1 aligns across 9 bases. In DNA, the CDR3 is TGTGCCAGCAGGAGGACAGGGGAAGTTTCTGGAAACACCATATATTTT. It codes for CASRRTGEVSGNTIYF.